The 26 T cell receptor beta chains listed next were all sequenced from one sample in a study of cytomegalovirus exposure and HLA in healthy donors. In the PCR, 60 Vbeta and 13 Jbeta primers were used. Clones were sequenced by immunoSEQ multiplex PCR, and TCRdb holds only the in-frame ones, with some missing. The sample records fewer than 200,000 clones, roughly 84% being singletons. Sequencing was done on a sample of PBMCs. Every receptor here comes from a girl in the first two years of life in good health and CMV-seronegative.

The CDR3 sequence: CASSLGDSSYNEQFF. DNA for the CDR3: TGTGCCAGCAGCCTGGGGGACAGCTCCTACAATGAGCAGTTCTTC. This chain uses TRBV11-1 with TRBJ2-1; 7 bases map to TRBD1. The CDR3 consists of 15 residues. With V trimmed by 5 bases and J by 0 bases, 4 bases remained unmatched. Germline V gene data show CDR1 as SGHAT and CDR2 as FQDESV (reference sequence).

V gene TRBV7-9 combines with J gene TRBJ1-1, with a tentative D call TRBD1 (5 bases). CDR3 length equals 15 residues. Trimming stripped 1 base from V and 4 bases from J, with 13 bases between. CDR1 is SEHNR and CDR2 is FQNEAQ in the germline V gene (reference sequence). CDR3 sequence reads: CASSLVGDLGTEAFF. The CDR3 coding sequence is TGTGCCAGCAGCTTAGTAGGGGATTTGGGCACTGAAGCTTTCTTT.

This clone appeared a few times. The V and J genes are TRBV2 and TRBJ2-7; a possible D gene is TRBD2 (6 bases). In germline, CDR1 is SNHLY, CDR2 FYNNEI. The CDR3 runs to 12 residues. Trimming removed 5 bases at V and 4 bases at J, with 9 bases between. The CDR3 sequence is CASSRDLYEQYF. CDR3 in DNA: TGTGCCAGCAGTCGGGACTTGTACGAGCAGTACTTC.

The V call is TRBV7-8, the J call TRBJ2-1; TRBD2 is a possible D gene (5 bases). The V gene's germline CDR1 is SGHVS and CDR2 FQNEAQ. CDR3 length: 12 residues. V shed 1 base and J shed 12 bases, with 10 bases lying between them. The CDR3 DNA reads TGTGCCAGCAGCTTAGGAGGGCCCAGGCAGTTCTTC. Translation gives CASSLGGPRQFF.

This chain joins TRBV5-1 and TRBJ2-5; 7 nucleotides agree with TRBD2. V gave up 5 bases and J gave up 5 bases; unmatched junction bases: 9. The CDR3 runs 14 residues. Per the germline V gene, CDR1 is SGHRS and CDR2 is YFSETQ. CDR3 amino acids: CASRREPGMETQYF. CDR3 nucleotide sequence: TGCGCCAGCAGGCGGGAGCCGGGGATGGAGACCCAGTACTTC.

CDR3 coding DNA: TGTGCCAGTAGTATCAGGCCCAACACCGGGGAGCTGTTTTTT. It codes for CASSIRPNTGELFF. This chain uses TRBV19 with TRBJ2-2, with D unclear. Germline V gene data show CDR1 as LNHDA and CDR2 as SQIVND (reference sequence). This CDR3 is 14 amino acids long. The V end was cut by 3 bases, the J end by 2 bases, with 7 bases between.

This clone was found a few times. The chain joins TRBV6-5 to TRBJ2-7; 9 bases are a match to TRBD1. CDR3 length: 15 amino acids. Germline CDR1 MNHEY, CDR2 SVGAGI. J was trimmed by 1 base and V by 2 bases; bases with no gene match: 3. The CDR3 DNA is TGTGCCAGCAGTTACGGGGGGACAGGGTCCTACGAGCAGTACTTC. Translating it yields CASSYGGTGSYEQYF.

The chain joins TRBV29-1 to TRBJ1-4, with D unclear. The V end was cut by 3 bases, the J end by 7 bases, with 9 bases between. Germline loops: CDR1 SQVTM, CDR2 ANQGSEA. This CDR3 is 12 amino acids long. CDR3 amino acids: CSVDDRGEKLFF. The CDR3 DNA is TGCAGCGTTGATGATCGCGGTGAAAAACTGTTTTTT.

This clone was found once. The V call is TRBV2, the J call TRBJ2-1; a weak D match, TRBD2 (6 bases). This CDR3 region has 17 residues. Germline CDR1 and CDR2: SNHLY and FYNNEI. V was clipped by 6 bases and J by 0 bases, with 18 bases between them. The CDR3 loop reads CASSPRGSKSSYNEQFF. In DNA form, the CDR3 reads TGTGCCAGCAGCCCCCGGGGGTCAAAGAGCTCCTACAATGAGCAGTTCTTC.

The chain is built from TRBV4-2 and TRBJ2-5; 7 nucleotides line up with TRBD2. Germline V gives CDR1 LGHNA, CDR2 YNFKEQ. This CDR3 has 15 residues. J lost 7 bases, V lost 4 bases, and 12 bases had no gene match. The CDR3 here is CASSPGGLGGVTQYF. CDR3 sequence (DNA): TGTGCCAGCAGCCCTGGAGGACTAGGCGGGGTGACCCAGTACTTC.

The chain is built from TRBV27 and TRBJ2-3; 9 bases are a match to TRBD1. This CDR3 spans 14 amino acids. The V gene end was trimmed by 5 bases and the J gene end by 4 bases; junction bases not matched to a gene: 4. From germline, CDR1 is MNHEY and CDR2 SMNVEV (reference sequence). Here the CDR3 reads CASSGYRGPDTQYF. The CDR3 DNA sequence: TGTGCCAGCAGTGGATACAGGGGGCCAGATACGCAGTATTTT.

The genes are TRBV7-2 and TRBJ2-1; a possible D gene is TRBD2 (6 bases). V lost 1 base and J lost 0, with 7 bases in between. Germline values: CDR1 SGHTA, CDR2 FQGNSA. The CDR3 sequence is 15 residues long. The CDR3, as DNA: TGTGCCAGCAGCTTAGGGAGGGCCTCCTACAATGAGCAGTTCTTC. The encoded protein is CASSLGRASYNEQFF.

CDR3 coding DNA: TGCAGCGTTGCCGTACAGGGACACAATGAGCAGTTCTTC. Translating it yields CSVAVQGHNEQFF. J is TRBJ2-1 and V is TRBV29-1; a weak D match, TRBD1 (6 bases). The CDR3 is made up of 13 amino acids. Germline CDR1 SQVTM, CDR2 ANQGSEA. Trimming removed 4 bases from V and 5 bases from J, with 12 bases in between.

This clone has just one count. The V call is TRBV9, the J call TRBJ2-1, with 10 bases lining up with TRBD2. CDR1 and CDR2 from the germline V gene are SGDLS and YYNGEE. J was trimmed by 2 bases and V by 3 bases; bases with no gene match: 5. This CDR3 contains 16 residues. CDR3 coding DNA: TGTGCCAGCAGCGCCTATCTAGCGGGGGCCTACAATGAGCAGTTCTTC. This encodes CASSAYLAGAYNEQFF.

The chain uses TRBV5-1 and TRBJ1-3, with 9 positions matching TRBD1. This CDR3 comprises 17 residues. Losses at the gene ends were 0 bases for V and 4 bases for J; bases not matched to a gene: 8. Germline V gene data show CDR1 as SGHRS and CDR2 as YFSETQ. CDR3 coding DNA: TGCGCCAGCAGCTTGGTGGGGGACAGGGCCGAGGGAAACACCATATATTTT. Protein: CASSLVGDRAEGNTIYF.

This clone was observed a few times. The chain recombines TRBV19 with TRBJ2-1, with 8 bases aligning to TRBD1. V dropped 1 base and J dropped 1; count of bases not matched to a gene: 0. Germline V gene lookup returns CDR1 LNHDA and CDR2 SQIVND (reference sequence). This CDR3 region has 15 residues. CDR3 in DNA: TGTGCCAGTAGTATAGGGACAGGGTCCTACAATGAGCAGTTCTTC. This translates into CASSIGTGSYNEQFF.

The chain links TRBV27 to TRBJ1-2, with D tentatively TRBD1 (6 bases). Germline CDR1 reads MNHEY; CDR2 reads SMNVEV (reference sequence). V lost 8 bases and J lost 2, with 18 bases in between. The CDR3 covers 15 residues. CDR3 sequence (DNA): TGTGCCAGCTCCCCACGGGGGGCCCCCAACTATGGCTACACCTTC. Amino acid sequence: CASSPRGAPNYGYTF.

V is TRBV6-1 and J is TRBJ1-1; weak D call: TRBD1 (6 bases). Trimming stripped 3 bases from V and 4 bases from J, with 12 bases between. The CDR3 contains 14 residues. Germline V gene data show CDR1 as MNHNS and CDR2 as SASEGT. In nucleotides, the CDR3 is TGTGCCAGCAGTGACAGGGGCAGGAGCACTGAAGCTTTCTTT. It is translated as CASSDRGRSTEAFF.

The chain combines TRBV6-6 with TRBJ2-1; D not resolved. CDR3 length: 11 amino acids. V was cut by 4 bases and J by 6 bases, with 4 bases left in between. In germline, CDR1 is MNHNY, CDR2 SVGAGI (reference sequence). The CDR3 nucleotides are TGTGCCAGCAGTTCTAGCAATGAGCAGTTCTTC. Its translation is CASSSSNEQFF.

The chain links TRBV7-2 to TRBJ2-7; TRBD1 might be the D (6 bases). CDR1 SGHTA and CDR2 FQGNSA come from the germline V gene. Trimming removed 6 bases at V and 0 bases at J, with 18 bases between. CDR3 length: 16 residues. CDR3 amino acids: CASSQNSGVPSYEQYF. The CDR3 region has the DNA TGTGCCAGCAGTCAAAATTCAGGGGTGCCCTCCTACGAGCAGTACTTC.

V usage is TRBV12-5 and J usage is TRBJ2-1, with D unclear. The CDR3 has 14 residues. Trimming took 3 bases from V and 1 from J, leaving 7 bases between them. Germline assignment: CDR1 LGHNT and CDR2 FRNRAP. The CDR3 loop reads CASGLSRSYNEQFF. The CDR3 DNA reads TGTGCTAGTGGTTTATCCCGGTCCTACAATGAGCAGTTCTTC.

Worth noting for this clone: Different DNA sequences within this sample yield the same CDR3. V gene TRBV9 combines with J gene TRBJ2-3; D is uncertain. V shed 3 bases and J shed 2 bases, with 4 bases lying between them. The CDR3 spans 12 residues. Germline V gene sequence: CDR1 SGDLS, CDR2 YYNGEE. Written as DNA, the CDR3 is TGTGCCAGCAGCGCAAACACAGATACGCAGTATTTT. Amino acid sequence: CASSANTDTQYF.

The rearrangement links TRBV18 to TRBJ1-1; possibly TRBD1 for D (6 bases). The CDR3 has 17 amino acids. V lost 4 bases and J lost 3, with 21 bases in between. In germline, CDR1 is KGHSH, CDR2 LQKENI. The CDR3 region has the DNA TGTGCCAGCTCACTCGACAGGTTTCCGTTGGAGGACACTGAAGCTTTCTTT. Its translation: CASSLDRFPLEDTEAFF. Using reference TRBV18 and TRBJ1-1 for the parts outside the CDR3, the full variable domain is NAGVMQNPRHLVRRRGQEARLRCSPMKGHSHVYWYRQLPEEGLKFMVYLQKENIIDESGMPKERFSAEFPKEGPSILRIQQVVRGDSAAYFCASSLDRFPLEDTEAFFGQGTRLTVV.

Remarks on this clone: The junction shows a germline mismatch at one end, possibly a read error. This CDR3 is also generated by other DNA sequences in the sample. The chain couples TRBV5-4 to TRBJ1-4; D is uncertain. Germline loops: CDR1 SGHNT, CDR2 YYREEE (reference sequence). The CDR3 consists of 14 residues. CDR3 residues: CASSQDSTNEKLFF. CDR3 bases: TGCGCCAGCAGCCAGGACTCAACTAATGAAAAACTGTTTTTT.

This chain links TRBV23-1 with TRBJ1-6; tentatively, D is TRBD1 (6 bases). TRBV23-1 is an open reading frame, and its role is uncertain. CDR3 size: 16 residues. V was trimmed by 6 bases and J by 9 bases, leaving 21 bases between them. The CDR3 DNA sequence: TGCGCCAGCAGGGTAGGGGGTGCCTTTCCGGGTTCACCCCTCCACTTT. It encodes CASRVGGAFPGSPLHF.

The rearrangement uses TRBV5-5 and TRBJ2-1, with D uncertain. CDR3 length: 12 amino acids. CDR1 and CDR2 from the germline V gene are SGHKS and YYEKEE (reference sequence). With 2 bases removed from V and 7 bases from J, the gap between germline ends came to 7 bases. The CDR3 loop reads CASSLVENEQFF. The CDR3 nucleotides read TGTGCCAGCAGCTTAGTGGAGAATGAGCAGTTCTTC.